These 5 T cell receptor beta chains were all obtained from the same sample, sequenced in a study of blood T cell repertoires in COVID-19. The repertoire was sequenced with immunoSEQ multiplex PCR; TCRdb's copy has only in-frame clones and lacks some. The sample lists 120,000 or so clones; around 80% were seen once. Sequencing was carried out using peripheral blood. The source of these receptors is a man in his 60s with active or convalescent COVID-19.

The rearrangement links TRBV3-1 (or the pseudogene TRBV3-2) to TRBJ1-3; D may be TRBD1 (5 bases). Looked up from germline, CDR1 is LGHDT and CDR2 is YNNKEL (reference sequence). This CDR3 contains 16 residues. The V end was cut by 4 bases, the J end by 0 bases, with 13 bases between. The CDR3 is CASSRRTRNSGNTIYF. The CDR3 coding sequence is TGTGCCAGCAGCCGACGGACAAGGAACTCTGGAAACACCATATATTTT.

This clone was seen a handful of times. The gene calls are TRBV27 and TRBJ2-2; possible D gene TRBD2, 5 bases. This CDR3 spans 16 amino acids. The ends were cut back, 6 bases at V and 4 bases at J, with 18 bases in the middle. Germline CDR1 MNHEY, CDR2 SMNVEV (reference sequence). The CDR3 DNA reads TGTGCCAGCAGCCCCGGCGGAAATCGGGGCACCGGGGAGCTGTTTTTT. Translated, it gives CASSPGGNRGTGELFF.

The chain couples TRBV19 to TRBJ2-7; possibly TRBD1 for D (7 bases). The CDR3 has 15 residues. Trimming took off 5 bases at V and 3 bases at J, with 17 bases between the two ends. The germline V gene has CDR1 LNHDA and CDR2 SQIVND (reference sequence). The CDR3 reads CASSPGGQGDYEQYF. CDR3 bases: TGTGCCAGTAGTCCCGGAGGGCAGGGGGACTACGAGCAGTACTTC.

This chain links TRBV3-1 (or the pseudogene TRBV3-2) with TRBJ1-3; D is possibly TRBD1 (5 bases). This CDR3 contains 15 residues. V was clipped by 4 bases and J by 5 bases, with 15 bases between them. Germline-derived CDR1 and CDR2 are LGHDT and YNNKEL (reference sequence). CDR3 loop: CASSLRAGGRNTIYF. The DNA of the CDR3 is TGTGCCAGCAGCCTAAGGGCCGGGGGGAGAAACACCATATATTTT.

This chain links TRBV6-5 with TRBJ1-4; maybe TRBD1 (6 bases). CDR1 MNHEY and CDR2 SVGAGI come from the germline V gene. This CDR3 is built from 14 residues. V lost 7 bases, J lost 8 bases, and 17 bases lay in between. The CDR3 sequence: CASIRGGGEEKLFF. CDR3 DNA: TGTGCCAGCATCCGGGGAGGGGGGGAGGAAAAACTGTTTTTT.